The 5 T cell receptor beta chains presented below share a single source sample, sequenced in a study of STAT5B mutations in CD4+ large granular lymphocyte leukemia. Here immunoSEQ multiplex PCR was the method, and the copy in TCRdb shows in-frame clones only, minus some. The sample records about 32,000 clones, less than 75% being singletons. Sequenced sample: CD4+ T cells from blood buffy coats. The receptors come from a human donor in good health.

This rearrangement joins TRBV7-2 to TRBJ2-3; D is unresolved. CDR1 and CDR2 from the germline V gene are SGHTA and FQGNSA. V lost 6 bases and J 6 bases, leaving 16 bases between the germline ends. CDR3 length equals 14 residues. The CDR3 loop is CASRTTSWPDTQYF. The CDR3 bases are TGTGCCAGCAGAACGACATCCTGGCCGGATACGCAGTATTTT.

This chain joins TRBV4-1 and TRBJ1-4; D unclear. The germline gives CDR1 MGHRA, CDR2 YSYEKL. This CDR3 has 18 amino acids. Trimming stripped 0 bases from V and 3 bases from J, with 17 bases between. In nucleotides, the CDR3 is TGCGCCAGCAGCCAAGATATGAAGGGCTTTGGGGCTAATGAAAAACTGTTTTTT. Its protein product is CASSQDMKGFGANEKLFF.

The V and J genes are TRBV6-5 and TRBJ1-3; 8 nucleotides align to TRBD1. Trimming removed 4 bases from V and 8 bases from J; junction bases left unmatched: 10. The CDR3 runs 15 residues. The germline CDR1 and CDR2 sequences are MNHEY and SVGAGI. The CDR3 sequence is CASSFGQGAVDTIYF. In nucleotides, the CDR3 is TGTGCCAGCAGTTTCGGACAGGGTGCGGTGGACACCATATATTTT.

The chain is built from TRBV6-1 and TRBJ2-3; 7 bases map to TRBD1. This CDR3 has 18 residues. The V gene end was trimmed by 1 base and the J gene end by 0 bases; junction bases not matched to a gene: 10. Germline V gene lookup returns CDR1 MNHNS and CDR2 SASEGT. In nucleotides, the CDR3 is TGTGCCAGCAGTGAAGACAGGGGCCGCTTTCTTAGCACAGATACGCAGTATTTT. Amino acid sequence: CASSEDRGRFLSTDTQYF.

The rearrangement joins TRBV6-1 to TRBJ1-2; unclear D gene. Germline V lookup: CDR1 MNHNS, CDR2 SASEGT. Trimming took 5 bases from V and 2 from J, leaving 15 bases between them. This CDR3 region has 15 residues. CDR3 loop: CASSTRPTENYGYTF. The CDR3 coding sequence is TGTGCCAGCAGTACCCGCCCCACAGAGAACTATGGCTACACCTTC.